In this sample, the clone carrying this TCR beta chain turned up many times. CDR3 length: 13 amino acids. Germline CDR1 and CDR2: MNHNY and SVGAGI (reference sequence). V shed 2 bases and J shed 7 bases, with 12 bases lying between them. Primed by a sample-barcoded 5' primer and a J-beta primer mix, a second PCR proceeded for roughly 6 to 12 cycles. TCRdb processed the 5' RACE reads anew with MiXCR; each CDR3 protein has one entry. The table includes about 590,000 distinct CDR3 sequences, about 30% detected once. This sample was taken from a study of blood T cells in healthy people across ages. The rearrangement joins TRBV6-6 to TRBJ2-7; possibly TRBD1 or TRBD2 for D (5 bases each). The clonotype comes from an elderly woman in good health. Specimen: blood. The CDR3 here is CASSYRGREEQYF. CDR3 DNA: TGTGCCAGCAGTTACCGAGGCAGGGAGGAGCAGTACTTC.